This T cell receptor beta chain was obtained from a study of blood T cells in healthy people across ages. Each individual donor underwent a draw of roughly 10 milliliters of peripheral blood. From germline, CDR1 is SQVTM and CDR2 ANQGSEA. Between the trimmed V and J ends, which lost 7 bases and 0 bases, there was a span of 12 bases. This CDR3 is 13 amino acids long. Alongside a J-beta primer mix, a sample-barcoded 5' primer served in a second PCR lasting about 7 to 12 cycles. TCRdb recomputed calls from the 5' RACE reads with MiXCR, one row per CDR3 protein. The repertoire holds about 970,000 distinct CDR3 sequences, with approximately 50% as singletons.

The chain carries TRBV29-1 and TRBJ2-5, with D possibly being TRBD1 or TRBD2 (7 bases each). This sequence originates from a woman aged 60-70 years in good health. The sample consisted of blood. The CDR3 nucleotides read TGCAGCGCCAGGGGGAGGGACCAAGAGACCCAGTACTTC. This sequence encodes CSARGRDQETQYF.